Presented here are 3 T cell receptor beta chains from one specimen sequenced in a study of technical replicates of blood from a few donors. Profiled with immunoSEQ multiplex PCR; TCRdb holds only in-frame clones, not every one. The data hold approximately 90,000 clones, with around 96% observed a single time. The material sequenced was T cells isolated from PBMCs. The receptors shown here come from a human donor in good health.

This chain links TRBV2 with TRBJ2-7; D is undetermined. The CDR3 has 13 amino acids. Germline loops: CDR1 SNHLY, CDR2 FYNNEI. Trimming took off 4 bases at V and 2 bases at J, with 9 bases between the two ends. The CDR3 region is CASSGYFPYEQYF. Written as DNA, the CDR3 is TGTGCCAGCAGTGGTTACTTCCCCTACGAGCAGTACTTC.

The chain joins TRBV27 to TRBJ2-7; a weak D match, TRBD2 (6 bases). The CDR3 runs to 14 residues. With 8 bases removed from V and 7 bases from J, the gap between germline ends came to 21 bases. Per germline, CDR1 MNHEY and CDR2 SMNVEV (reference sequence). CDR3 residues: CASGRRGEAFEQYF. CDR3 sequence (DNA): TGTGCCAGCGGACGGAGAGGGGAGGCCTTTGAGCAGTACTTC.

This chain connects TRBV29-1 to TRBJ2-3; D unclear. Trimming took off 7 bases at V and 0 bases at J, with 14 bases between the two ends. Germline loops: CDR1 SQVTM, CDR2 ANQGSEA. CDR3 length: 14 residues. CDR3: CSAPLLGSTDTQYF. In nucleotides, the CDR3 is TGCAGCGCTCCTCTGTTGGGCAGCACAGATACGCAGTATTTT.